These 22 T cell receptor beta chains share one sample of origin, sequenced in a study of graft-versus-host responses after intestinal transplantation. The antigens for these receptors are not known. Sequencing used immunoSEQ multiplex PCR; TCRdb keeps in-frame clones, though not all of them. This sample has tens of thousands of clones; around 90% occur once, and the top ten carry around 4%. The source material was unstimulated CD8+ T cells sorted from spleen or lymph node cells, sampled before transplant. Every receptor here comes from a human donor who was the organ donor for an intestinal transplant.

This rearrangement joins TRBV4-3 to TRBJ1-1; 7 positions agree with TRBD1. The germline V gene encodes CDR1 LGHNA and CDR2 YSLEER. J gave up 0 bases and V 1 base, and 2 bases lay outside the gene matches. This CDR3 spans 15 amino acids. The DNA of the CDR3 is TGCGCCAGCAGCCAAGGCGGACAGGTGAACACTGAAGCTTTCTTT. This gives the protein CASSQGGQVNTEAFF.

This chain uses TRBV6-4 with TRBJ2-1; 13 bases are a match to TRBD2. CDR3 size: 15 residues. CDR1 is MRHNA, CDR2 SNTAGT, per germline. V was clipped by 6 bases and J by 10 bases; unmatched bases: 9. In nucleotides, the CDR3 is TGTGCCAGCAGCCCTCAAACTAGCGGGGGGGACGAGCAGTTCTTC. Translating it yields CASSPQTSGGDEQFF.

The CDR3 reads CASSLRPGLSAGAETQYF. CDR3 sequence (DNA): TGTGCCAGCAGTCTTAGGCCCGGACTTTCTGCAGGGGCCGAGACCCAGTACTTC. The V gene is TRBV27, the J gene TRBJ2-5; tentative D call: TRBD1 (6 bases). CDR3 length: 18 amino acids. The V and J ends lost 5 bases and 5 bases respectively, with 27 bases between them. Germline assignment: CDR1 MNHEY and CDR2 SMNVEV (reference sequence).

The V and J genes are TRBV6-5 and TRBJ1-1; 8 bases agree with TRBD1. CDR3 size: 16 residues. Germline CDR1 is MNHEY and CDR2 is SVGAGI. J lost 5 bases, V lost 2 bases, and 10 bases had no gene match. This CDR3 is CASSYTGGRSATEAFF. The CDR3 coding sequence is TGTGCCAGCAGTTACACAGGGGGACGGTCCGCGACTGAAGCTTTCTTT.

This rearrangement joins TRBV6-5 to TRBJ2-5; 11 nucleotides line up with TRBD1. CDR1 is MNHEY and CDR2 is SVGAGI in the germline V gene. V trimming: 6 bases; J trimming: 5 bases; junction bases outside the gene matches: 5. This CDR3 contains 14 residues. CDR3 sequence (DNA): TGTGCCAGCAGCCGGGACAGGGGGTGGGAGACCCAGTACTTC. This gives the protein CASSRDRGWETQYF.

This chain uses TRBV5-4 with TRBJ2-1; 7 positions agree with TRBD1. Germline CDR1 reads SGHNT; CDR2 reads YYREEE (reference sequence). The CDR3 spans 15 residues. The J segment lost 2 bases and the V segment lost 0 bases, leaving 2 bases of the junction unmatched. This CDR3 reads CASSLEGAAYNEQFF. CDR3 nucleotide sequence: TGTGCCAGCAGCTTGGAGGGGGCTGCCTACAATGAGCAGTTCTTC.

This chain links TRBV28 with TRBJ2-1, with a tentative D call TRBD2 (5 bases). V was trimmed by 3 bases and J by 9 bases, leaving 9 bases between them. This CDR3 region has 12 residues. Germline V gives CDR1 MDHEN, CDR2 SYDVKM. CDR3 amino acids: CASSFEAGEQFF. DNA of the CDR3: TGTGCCAGCAGTTTTGAGGCGGGTGAGCAGTTCTTC.

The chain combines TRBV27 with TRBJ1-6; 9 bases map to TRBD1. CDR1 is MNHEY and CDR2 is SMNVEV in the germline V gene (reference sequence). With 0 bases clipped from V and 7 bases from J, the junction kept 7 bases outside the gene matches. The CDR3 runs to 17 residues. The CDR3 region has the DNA TGTGCCAGCAGTTTATCAATGTTGGGACAGGGAAATTCACCCCTCCACTTT. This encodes CASSLSMLGQGNSPLHF.

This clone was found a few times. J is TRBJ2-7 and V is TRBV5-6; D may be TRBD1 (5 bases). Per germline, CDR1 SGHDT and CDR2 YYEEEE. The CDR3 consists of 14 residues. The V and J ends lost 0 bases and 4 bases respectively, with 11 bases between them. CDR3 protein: CASSLADTTYEQYV. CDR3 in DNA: TGTGCCAGCAGCTTGGCGGACACTACTTACGAGCAGTACGTC.

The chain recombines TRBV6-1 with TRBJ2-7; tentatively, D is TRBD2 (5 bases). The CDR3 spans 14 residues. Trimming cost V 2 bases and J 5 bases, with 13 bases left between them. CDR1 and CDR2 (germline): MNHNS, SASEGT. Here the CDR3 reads CASSELGLVHEQYV. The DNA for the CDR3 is TGTGCCAGCAGTGAACTTGGACTCGTCCACGAGCAGTACGTC.

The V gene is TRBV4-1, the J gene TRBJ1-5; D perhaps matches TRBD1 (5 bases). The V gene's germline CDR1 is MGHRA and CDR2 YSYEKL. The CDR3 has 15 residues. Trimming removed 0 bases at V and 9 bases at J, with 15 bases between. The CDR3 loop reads CASSQEGGSTGPQHF. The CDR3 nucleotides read TGCGCCAGCAGCCAAGAGGGGGGGTCTACAGGGCCCCAGCATTTT.

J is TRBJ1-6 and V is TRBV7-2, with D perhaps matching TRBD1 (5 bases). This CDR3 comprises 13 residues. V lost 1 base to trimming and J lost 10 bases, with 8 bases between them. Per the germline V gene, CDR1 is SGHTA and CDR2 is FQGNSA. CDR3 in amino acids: CASSLGWGSPLHF. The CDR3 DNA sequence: TGTGCCAGCAGCTTAGGATGGGGCTCACCCCTCCACTTT.

Here the CDR3 DNA reads TGTGCCAGCAGTCTGGACAGTTCGTCACCCCTCCACTTT. This encodes CASSLDSSSPLHF. This rearrangement joins TRBV28 to TRBJ1-6; TRBD1 is a possible D gene (6 bases). Per germline, CDR1 MDHEN and CDR2 SYDVKM. V was cut by 5 bases and J by 10 bases, with 12 bases left in between. The CDR3 sequence is 13 residues long.

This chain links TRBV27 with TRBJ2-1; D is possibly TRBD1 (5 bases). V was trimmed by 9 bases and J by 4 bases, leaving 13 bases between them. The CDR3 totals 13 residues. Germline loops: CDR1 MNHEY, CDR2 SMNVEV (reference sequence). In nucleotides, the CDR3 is TGTGCCAGTAGGGGTGGTTGGTACAATGAGCAGTTCTTC. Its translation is CASRGGWYNEQFF.

The CDR3 sequence: CASSQDSAAQPETEAFF. In DNA, the CDR3 is TGCGCCAGCAGCCAAGATAGTGCGGCCCAACCCGAGACTGAAGCTTTCTTT. The chain carries TRBV4-3 and TRBJ1-1, with D unresolved. The V end lost 0 bases, the J end lost 5 bases, and 19 bases lay between the germline ends. Germline CDR1 reads LGHNA; CDR2 reads YSLEER. This CDR3 is built from 17 residues.

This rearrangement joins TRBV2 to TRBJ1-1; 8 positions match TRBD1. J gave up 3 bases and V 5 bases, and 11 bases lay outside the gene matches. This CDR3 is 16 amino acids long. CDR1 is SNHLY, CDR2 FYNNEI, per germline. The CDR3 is CASSPPPDRGYTEAFF. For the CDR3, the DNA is TGTGCCAGCAGTCCCCCTCCAGACAGGGGTTACACTGAAGCTTTCTTT. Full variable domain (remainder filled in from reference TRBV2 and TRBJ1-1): EPEVTQTPSHQVTQMGQEVILRCVPISNHLYFYWYRQILGQKVEFLVSFYNNEISEKSEIFDDQFSVERPDGSNFTLKIRSTKLEDSAMYFCASSPPPDRGYTEAFFGQGTRLTVV.

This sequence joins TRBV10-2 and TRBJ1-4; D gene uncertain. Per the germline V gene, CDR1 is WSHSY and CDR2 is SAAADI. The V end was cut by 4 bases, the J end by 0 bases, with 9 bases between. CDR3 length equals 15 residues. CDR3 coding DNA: TGCGCCAGCAGTGGGCCAGACTCAACTAATGAAAAACTGTTTTTT. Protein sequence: CASSGPDSTNEKLFF.

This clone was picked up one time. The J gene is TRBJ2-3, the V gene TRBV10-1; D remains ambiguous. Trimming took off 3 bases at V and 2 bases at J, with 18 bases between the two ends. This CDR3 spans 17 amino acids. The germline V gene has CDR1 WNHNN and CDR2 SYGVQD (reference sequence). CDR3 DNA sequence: TGCGCCAGCAGTGAATTGTCCACCGGTGCCACCACAGATACGCAGTATTTT. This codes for CASSELSTGATTDTQYF.

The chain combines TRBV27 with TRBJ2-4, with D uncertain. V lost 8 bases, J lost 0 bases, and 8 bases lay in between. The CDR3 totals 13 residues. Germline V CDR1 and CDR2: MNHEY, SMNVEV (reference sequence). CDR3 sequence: CASRKLAKNIQYF. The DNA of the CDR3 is TGTGCCAGCCGCAAACTAGCCAAAAACATTCAGTACTTC.

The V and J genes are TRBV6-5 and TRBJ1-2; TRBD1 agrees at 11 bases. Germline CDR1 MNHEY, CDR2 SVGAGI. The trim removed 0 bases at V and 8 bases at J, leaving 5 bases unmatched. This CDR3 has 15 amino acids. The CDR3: CASSYSGTGGYGYTF. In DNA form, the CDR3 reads TGTGCCAGCAGTTACTCCGGGACAGGGGGATACGGCTACACCTTC.

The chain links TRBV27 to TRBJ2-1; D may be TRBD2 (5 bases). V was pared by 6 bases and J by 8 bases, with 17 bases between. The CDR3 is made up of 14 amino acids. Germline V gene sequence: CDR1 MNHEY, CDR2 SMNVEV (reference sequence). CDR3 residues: CASSSGLVAYEQFF. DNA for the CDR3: TGTGCCAGCAGCTCCGGACTCGTTGCCTATGAGCAGTTCTTC.

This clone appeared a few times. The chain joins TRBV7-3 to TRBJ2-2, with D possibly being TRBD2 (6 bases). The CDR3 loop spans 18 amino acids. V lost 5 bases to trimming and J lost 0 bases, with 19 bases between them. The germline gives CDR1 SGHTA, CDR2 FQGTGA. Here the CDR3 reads CASSHRGGAATNTGELFF. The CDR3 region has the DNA TGTGCCAGCAGCCACCGAGGAGGGGCGGCTACGAACACCGGGGAGCTGTTTTTT. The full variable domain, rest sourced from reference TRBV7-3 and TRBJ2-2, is GAGVSQTPSNKVTEKGKYVELRCDPISGHTALYWYRQSLGQGPEFLIYFQGTGAADDSGLPNDRFFAVRPEGSVSTLKIQRTERGDSAVYLCASSHRGGAATNTGELFFGEGSRLTVL.